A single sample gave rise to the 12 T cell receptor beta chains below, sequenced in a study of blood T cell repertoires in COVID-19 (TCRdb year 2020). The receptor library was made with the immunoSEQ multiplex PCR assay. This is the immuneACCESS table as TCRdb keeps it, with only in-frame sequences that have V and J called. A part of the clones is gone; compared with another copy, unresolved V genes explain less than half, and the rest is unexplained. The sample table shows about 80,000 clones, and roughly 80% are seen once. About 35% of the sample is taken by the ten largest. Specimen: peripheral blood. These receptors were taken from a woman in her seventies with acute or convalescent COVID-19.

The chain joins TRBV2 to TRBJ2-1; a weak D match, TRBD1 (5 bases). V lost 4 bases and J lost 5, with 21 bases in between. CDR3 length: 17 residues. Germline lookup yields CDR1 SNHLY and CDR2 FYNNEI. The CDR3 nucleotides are TGTGCCAGCAGTGGGGGCCGCCCGAGCCTACCCCACAATGAGCAGTTCTTC. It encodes CASSGGRPSLPHNEQFF.

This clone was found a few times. The chain's CDR3 is CASSRTGMTNYGYTF. CDR3 DNA sequence: TGTGCCAGCAGTAGGACAGGGATGACTAACTATGGCTACACCTTC. This chain joins TRBV6-5 and TRBJ1-2; 8 bases are a match to TRBD1. From germline, CDR1 is MNHEY and CDR2 SVGAGI. This CDR3 has 15 residues. The V and J ends lost 5 bases and 0 bases, in that order; junction bases with no gene match: 5.

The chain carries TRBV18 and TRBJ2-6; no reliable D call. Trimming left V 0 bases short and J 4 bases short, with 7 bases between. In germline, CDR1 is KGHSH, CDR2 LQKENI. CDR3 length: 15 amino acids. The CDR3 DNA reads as TGTGCCAGCTCACCACCGAGGTCCGGGGCCAACGTCCTGACTTTC. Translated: CASSPPRSGANVLTF.

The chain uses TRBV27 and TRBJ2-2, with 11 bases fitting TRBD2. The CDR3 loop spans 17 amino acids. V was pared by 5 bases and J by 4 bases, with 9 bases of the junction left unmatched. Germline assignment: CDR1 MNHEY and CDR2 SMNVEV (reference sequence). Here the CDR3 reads CASSPTPTSGSTGELFF. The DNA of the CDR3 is TGTGCCAGCAGTCCCACCCCAACTAGCGGGAGCACCGGGGAGCTGTTTTTT.

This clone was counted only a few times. Here the CDR3 DNA reads TGTGCCAGCAGCCCCACCGTCGGGGGACTAGCGTACGAGCAGTACTTC. Encoded protein: CASSPTVGGLAYEQYF. J is TRBJ2-7 and V is TRBV9, with 10 bases lining up with TRBD2. CDR1 SGDLS and CDR2 YYNGEE come from the germline V gene. The CDR3 has 16 amino acids. The V gene end was trimmed by 4 bases and the J gene end by 4 bases; junction bases not matched to a gene: 11. Based on the CDR3 plus reference TRBV9 and TRBJ2-7, the full variable domain is DSGVTQTPKHLITATGQRVTLRCSPRSGDLSVYWYQQSLDQGLQFLIQYYNGEERAKGNILERFSAQQFPDLHSELNLSSLELGDSALYFCASSPTVGGLAYEQYFGPGTRLTVT.

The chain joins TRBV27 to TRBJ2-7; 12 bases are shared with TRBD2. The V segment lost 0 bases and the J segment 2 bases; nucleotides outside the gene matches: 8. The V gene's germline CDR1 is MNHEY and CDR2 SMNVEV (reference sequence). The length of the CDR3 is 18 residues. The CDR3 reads CASSLSWGTSGYTYEQYF. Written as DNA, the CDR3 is TGTGCCAGCAGTTTATCGTGGGGGACTAGCGGGTATACCTACGAGCAGTACTTC.

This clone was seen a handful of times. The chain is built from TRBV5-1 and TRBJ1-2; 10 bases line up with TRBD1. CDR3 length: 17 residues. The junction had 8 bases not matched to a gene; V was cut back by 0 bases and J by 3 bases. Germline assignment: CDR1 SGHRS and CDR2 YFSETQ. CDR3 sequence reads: CASSLDPTDRGDYGYTF. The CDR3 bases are TGCGCCAGCAGCTTGGACCCCACGGACAGGGGGGACTATGGCTACACCTTC.

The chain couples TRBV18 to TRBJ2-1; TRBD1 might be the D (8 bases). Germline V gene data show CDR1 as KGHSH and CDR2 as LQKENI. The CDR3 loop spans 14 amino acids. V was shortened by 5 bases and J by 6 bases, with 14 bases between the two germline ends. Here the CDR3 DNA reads TGTGCCAGCTCATCAGGGGGCGGGAGCAATGAGCAGTTCTTC. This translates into CASSSGGGSNEQFF.

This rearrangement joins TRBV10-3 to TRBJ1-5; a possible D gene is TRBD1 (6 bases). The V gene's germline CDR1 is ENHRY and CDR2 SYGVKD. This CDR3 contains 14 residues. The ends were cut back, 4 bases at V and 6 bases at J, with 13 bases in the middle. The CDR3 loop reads CAISVGGAGQPQHF. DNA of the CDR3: TGTGCCATCAGTGTAGGGGGGGCGGGTCAGCCCCAGCATTTT.

The CDR3 nucleotides are TGTGCCAGTGGGACAGGGGGGGCCCAGCCCCAGCATTTT. Its protein product is CASGTGGAQPQHF. The chain employs TRBV19 and TRBJ1-5; 11 nucleotides line up with TRBD1. The V segment lost 8 bases and the J segment 7 bases; nucleotides outside the gene matches: 4. The CDR3 is made up of 13 amino acids. The V gene's germline CDR1 is LNHDA and CDR2 SQIVND (reference sequence).

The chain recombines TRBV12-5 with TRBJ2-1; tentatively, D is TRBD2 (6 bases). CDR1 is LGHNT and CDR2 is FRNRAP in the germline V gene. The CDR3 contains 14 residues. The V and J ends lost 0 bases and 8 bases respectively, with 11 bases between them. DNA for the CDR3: TGTGCTAGTGGTTTGGTGCTGGGGGGTCATGAGCAGTTCTTC. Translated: CASGLVLGGHEQFF. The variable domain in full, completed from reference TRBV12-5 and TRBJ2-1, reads DARVTQTPRHKVTEMGQEVTMRCQPILGHNTVFWYRQTMMQGLELLAYFRNRAPLDDSGMPKDRFSAEMPDATLATLKIQPSEPRDSAVYFCASGLVLGGHEQFFGPGTRLTVL.

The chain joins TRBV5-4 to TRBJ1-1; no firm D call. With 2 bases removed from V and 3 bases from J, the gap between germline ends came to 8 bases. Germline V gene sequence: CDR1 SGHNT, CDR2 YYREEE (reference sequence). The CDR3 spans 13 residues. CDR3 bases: TGTGCCAGCAGCTTTAGTCGAGACACTGAAGCTTTCTTT. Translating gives CASSFSRDTEAFF.